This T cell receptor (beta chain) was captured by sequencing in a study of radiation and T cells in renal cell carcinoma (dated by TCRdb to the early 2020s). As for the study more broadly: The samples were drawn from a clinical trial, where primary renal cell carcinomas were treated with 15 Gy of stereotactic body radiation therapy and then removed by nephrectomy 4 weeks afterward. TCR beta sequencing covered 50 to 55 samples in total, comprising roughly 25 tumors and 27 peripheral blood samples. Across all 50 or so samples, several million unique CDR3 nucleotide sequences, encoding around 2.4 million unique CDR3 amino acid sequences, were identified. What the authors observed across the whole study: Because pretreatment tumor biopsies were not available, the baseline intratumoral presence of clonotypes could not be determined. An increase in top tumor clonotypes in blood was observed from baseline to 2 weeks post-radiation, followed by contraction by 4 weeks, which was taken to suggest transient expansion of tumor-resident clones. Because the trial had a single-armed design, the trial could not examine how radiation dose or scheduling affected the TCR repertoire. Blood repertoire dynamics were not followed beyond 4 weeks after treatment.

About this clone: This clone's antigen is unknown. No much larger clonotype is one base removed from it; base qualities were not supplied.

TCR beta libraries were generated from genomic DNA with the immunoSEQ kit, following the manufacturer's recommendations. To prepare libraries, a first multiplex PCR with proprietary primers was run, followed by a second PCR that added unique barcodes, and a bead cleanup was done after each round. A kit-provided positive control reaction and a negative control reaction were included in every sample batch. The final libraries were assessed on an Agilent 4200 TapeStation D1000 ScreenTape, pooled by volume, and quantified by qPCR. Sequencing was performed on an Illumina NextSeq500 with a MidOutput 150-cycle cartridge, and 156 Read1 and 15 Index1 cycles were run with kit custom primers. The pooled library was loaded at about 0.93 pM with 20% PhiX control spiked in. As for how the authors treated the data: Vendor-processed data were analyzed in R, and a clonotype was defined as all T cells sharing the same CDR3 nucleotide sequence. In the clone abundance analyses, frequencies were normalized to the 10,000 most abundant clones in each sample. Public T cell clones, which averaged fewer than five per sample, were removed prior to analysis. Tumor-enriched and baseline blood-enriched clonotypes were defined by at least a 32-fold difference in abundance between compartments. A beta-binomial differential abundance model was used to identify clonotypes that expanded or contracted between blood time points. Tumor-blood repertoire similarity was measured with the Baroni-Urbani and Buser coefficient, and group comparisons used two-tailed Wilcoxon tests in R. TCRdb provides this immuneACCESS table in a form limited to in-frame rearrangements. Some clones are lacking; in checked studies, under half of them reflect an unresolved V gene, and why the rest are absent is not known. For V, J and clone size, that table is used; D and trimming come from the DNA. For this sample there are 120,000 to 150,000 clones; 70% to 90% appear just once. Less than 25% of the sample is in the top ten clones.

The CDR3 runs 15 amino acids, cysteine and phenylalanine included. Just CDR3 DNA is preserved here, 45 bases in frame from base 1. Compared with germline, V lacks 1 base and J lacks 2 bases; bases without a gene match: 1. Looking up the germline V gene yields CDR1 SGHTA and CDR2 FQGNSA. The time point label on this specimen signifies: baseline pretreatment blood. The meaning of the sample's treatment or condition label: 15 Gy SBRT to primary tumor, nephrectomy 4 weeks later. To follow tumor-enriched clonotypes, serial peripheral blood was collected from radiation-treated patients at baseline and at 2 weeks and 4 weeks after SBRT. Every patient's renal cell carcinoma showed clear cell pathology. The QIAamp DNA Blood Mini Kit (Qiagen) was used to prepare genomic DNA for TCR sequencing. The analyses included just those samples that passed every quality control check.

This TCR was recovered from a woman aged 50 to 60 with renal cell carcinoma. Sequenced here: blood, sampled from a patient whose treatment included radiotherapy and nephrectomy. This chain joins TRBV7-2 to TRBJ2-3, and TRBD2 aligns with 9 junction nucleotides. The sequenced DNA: TGTGCCAGCAGCTTAGTAGCGGGGGCCACAGATACGCAGTATTTT. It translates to CASSLVAGATDTQYF.